This T cell receptor beta chain stems from a study of cytomegalovirus exposure and HLA in healthy donors. Study-wide results and caveats: Overall, approximately 180 TCR beta chains were annotated as cytomegalovirus-associated. It is likely that the observed cluster of highly shared sequence variants was a sequencing artifact. Most of the TCR beta V segments (in an earlier analysis) were productive either about 87% or about 30% of the time. Many donors carried some public TCRs, although rarity characterized most TCR sequences.

In the case of this clone: Its antigen is unknown.

The PCR used 60 Vbeta and 13 Jbeta primers. This table comes from immunoSEQ multiplex PCR, and its TCRdb copy is limited to in-frame clones, with some not included. Of more than 100,000 clones listed, more than 70% are singletons. Looked up from germline, CDR1 is SGHNT and CDR2 is YYREEE (reference sequence). The CDR3 length is 16 residues. Trimming shortened V by 0 bases and J by 2 bases, and 15 bases separated the two germline ends. The chain has TRBV5-4 and TRBJ2-7, with D tentatively TRBD2 (7 bases). The source material was PBMCs. The TCR was taken from a man aged 45 to 65 in good health and CMV-seropositive. CDR3 nucleotides: TGTGCCAGCAGCTTGGCGAGGGGGGGACGAACCTACGAGCAGTACTTC. This encodes CASSLARGGRTYEQYF.